This T cell receptor (beta chain) was captured in a study of OX40 agonist ivuxolimab in advanced cancers. Looked up from germline, CDR1 is SEHNR and CDR2 is FQNEAQ (reference sequence). This CDR3 has 14 amino acids. V was trimmed by 4 bases and J by 2 bases, leaving 12 bases between them. The protocol was immunoSEQ multiplex PCR, while the TCRdb copy is restricted to in-frame clones and leaves out a portion. The repertoire includes about 28,000 clones, more than 65% of them detected once, and around 10% sits in the top ten. This clone appeared once. The source is an adult with an advanced solid tumor such as melanoma, head and neck, liver or kidney cancer. The gene calls are TRBV7-9 and TRBJ2-7; perhaps TRBD1 as D (5 bases). The sequenced sample was CD4+ or CD8+ T cells sorted from blood, obtained in a trial of the OX40 agonist ivuxolimab. As DNA, the CDR3 is TGTGCCAGCAGCTCCACCACAGGTACCTACGAGCAGTACTTC. Translating gives CASSSTTGTYEQYF. The whole variable domain, filled in from reference TRBV7-9 and TRBJ2-7, reads DTGVSQNPRHKITKRGQNVTFRCDPISEHNRLYWYRQTLGQGPEFLTYFQNEAQLEKSRLLSDRFSAERPKGSFSTLEIQRTEQGDSAMYLCASSSTTGTYEQYFGPGTRLTVT.